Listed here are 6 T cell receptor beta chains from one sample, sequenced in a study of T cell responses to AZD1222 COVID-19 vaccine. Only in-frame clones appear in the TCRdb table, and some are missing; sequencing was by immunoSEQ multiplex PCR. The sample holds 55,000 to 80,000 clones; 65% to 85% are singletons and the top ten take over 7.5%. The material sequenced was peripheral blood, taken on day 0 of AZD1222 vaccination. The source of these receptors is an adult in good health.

As DNA, the CDR3 is TGTGCCAGCGCCCCGGGTTCTGGGGCCAACGTCCTGACTTTC. Translated, it gives CASAPGSGANVLTF. The rearrangement joins TRBV7-3 to TRBJ2-6; D remains ambiguous. The V and J ends lost 8 bases and 1 base respectively, with 9 bases between them. Germline-derived CDR1 and CDR2 are SGHTA and FQGTGA. The CDR3 extends over 14 amino acids.

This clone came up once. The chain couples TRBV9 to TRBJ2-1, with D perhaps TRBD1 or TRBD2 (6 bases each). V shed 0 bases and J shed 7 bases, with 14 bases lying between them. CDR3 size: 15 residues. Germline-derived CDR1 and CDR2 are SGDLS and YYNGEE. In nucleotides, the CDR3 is TGTGCCAGCAGCGTAGGGGGGCTAGGAGGGAATGAGCAGTTCTTC. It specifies CASSVGGLGGNEQFF.

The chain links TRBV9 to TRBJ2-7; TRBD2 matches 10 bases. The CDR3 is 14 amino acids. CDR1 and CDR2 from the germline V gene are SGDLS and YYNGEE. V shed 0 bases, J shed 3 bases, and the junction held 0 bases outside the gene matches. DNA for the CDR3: TGTGCCAGCAGCGTAGGGACTAGCGGCTACGAGCAGTACTTC. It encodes CASSVGTSGYEQYF.

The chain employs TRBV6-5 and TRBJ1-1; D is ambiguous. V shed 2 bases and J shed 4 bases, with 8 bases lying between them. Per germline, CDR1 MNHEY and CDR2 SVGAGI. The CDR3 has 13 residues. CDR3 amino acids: CASSYNQITEAFF. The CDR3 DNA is TGTGCCAGCAGTTACAATCAGATCACTGAAGCTTTCTTT.

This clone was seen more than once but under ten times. As DNA, the CDR3 is TGTGCCAGCAGGAGGGAGCCGGGGGGCTCCTACGAGCAGTACTTC. Translating it yields CASRREPGGSYEQYF. The chain has TRBV6-4 and TRBJ2-7; 7 bases map to TRBD2. With V trimmed by 6 bases and J by 0 bases, 8 bases remained unmatched. Germline assignment: CDR1 MRHNA and CDR2 SNTAGT. This CDR3 has 15 residues.

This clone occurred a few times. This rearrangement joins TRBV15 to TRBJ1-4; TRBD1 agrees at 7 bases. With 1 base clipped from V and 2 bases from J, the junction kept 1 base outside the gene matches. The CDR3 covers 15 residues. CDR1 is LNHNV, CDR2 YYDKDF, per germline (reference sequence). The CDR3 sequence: CATSRGRGTNEKLFF. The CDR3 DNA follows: TGTGCCACCAGCAGAGGCAGGGGGACTAATGAAAAACTGTTTTTT.